Below are 7 T cell receptor beta chains sequenced from a single sample in a study of shared clonotypes between healthy human individuals (dated by TCRdb to 2020 to 2021). Libraries were made using the immunoSEQ multiplex PCR assay. TCRdb stores this immuneACCESS table with in-frame sequences only. Part of the clones is absent; in the studies checked, under half of the shortfall reflects unresolved V genes, and no reason is known for the rest. The table for this sample lists approximately 2.4 million clones; approximately 94% of them were counted only once. The ten largest clones add up to 0.1% to 0.15% of the sample. Sequencing was done on a sample of naive CD4+ T cells sorted from blood. This specimen's cell subset or site label, interpreted: CD45RA+ positively selected. The receptors originated from a man aged 18-30 years in good health.

The chain uses TRBV5-6 and TRBJ2-6, with D possibly TRBD2 on 6 matching bases. CDR3 size: 15 residues. Looked up from germline, CDR1 is SGHDT and CDR2 is YYEEEE. V lost 0 bases and J 4 bases, leaving 8 bases between the germline ends. As DNA, the CDR3 is TGTGCCAGCAGCTTGGGCGGGGCCGGGGCCAACGTCCTGACTTTC. This translates into CASSLGGAGANVLTF. The full variable domain, its missing parts supplied by reference TRBV5-6 and TRBJ2-6, is DAGVTQSPTHLIKTRGQQVTLRCSPKSGHDTVSWYQQALGQGPQFIFQYYEEEERQRGNFPDRFSGHQFPNYSSELNVNALLLGDSALYLCASSLGGAGANVLTFGAGSRLTVL.

This chain links TRBV11-2 with TRBJ2-7; TRBD1 matches 7 bases. With 5 bases clipped from V and 0 bases from J, the junction kept 4 bases outside the gene matches. The germline V gene has CDR1 SGHAT and CDR2 FQNNGV. The CDR3 totals 14 residues. CDR3 protein: CASSRYRGSYEQYF. The DNA for the CDR3 is TGTGCCAGCAGCCGATACAGGGGCTCCTACGAGCAGTACTTC.

Concerning this clone itself: Within the sample, other DNA sequences also encode this same CDR3. This chain joins TRBV6-5 and TRBJ1-5, with a tentative D call TRBD1 (6 bases). V lost 6 bases and J 1 base, leaving 7 bases between the germline ends. Looked up from germline, CDR1 is MNHEY and CDR2 is SVGAGI. CDR3 size: 13 residues. The CDR3 region has the DNA TGTGCCAGCAGCCAGGGGAGCAATCAGCCCCAGCATTTT. This sequence encodes CASSQGSNQPQHF.

This chain joins TRBV5-1 and TRBJ2-7; 9 bases are a match to TRBD2. V was pared by 6 bases and J by 4 bases, with 8 bases of the junction left unmatched. Germline-derived CDR1 and CDR2 are SGHRS and YFSETQ. This CDR3 has 14 residues. CDR3 protein: CASTREREEYEQYF. The CDR3 nucleotides are TGCGCCAGCACCCGAGAGCGGGAGGAATACGAGCAGTACTTC.

The chain couples TRBV15 to TRBJ2-7; TRBD1 matches 7 bases. The CDR3 has 16 amino acids. With 1 base clipped from V and 7 bases from J, the junction kept 13 bases outside the gene matches. Germline CDR1 LNHNV, CDR2 YYDKDF (reference sequence). CDR3 nucleotides: TGTGCCACCAGCAGAGCCGGGACAGCTAACTCTGGGGAGCAGTACTTC. Residues: CATSRAGTANSGEQYF.

The chain combines TRBV19 with TRBJ1-2; D remains unclear. This CDR3 region has 15 residues. Germline V gene lookup returns CDR1 LNHDA and CDR2 SQIVND (reference sequence). Trimming removed 5 bases at V and 5 bases at J, with 18 bases between. In nucleotides, the CDR3 is TGTGCCAGTAGTCCGTCAGCTCCTCTCAAATATGGCTACACCTTC. Its translation: CASSPSAPLKYGYTF.

A remark on this clone: The junction differs from germline at one of its ends, possibly a read error. The chain employs TRBV7-7 and TRBJ1-3; D gene ambiguous. Germline lookup yields CDR1 SSHAT and CDR2 FNYEAQ (reference sequence). CDR3 length: 12 amino acids. The CDR3 nucleotides are TGTGCTAGCAAGGGCTCTGGAAACACCATATATTTT. Protein: CASKGSGNTIYF.